This entry lists 10 T cell receptor beta chains sequenced from one sample in a study of tissue T cells after allogeneic stem cell transplantation. Clones were read by immunoSEQ multiplex PCR, and TCRdb kept only the in-frame ones, dropping some. The sample includes about 10,000 clones, 65% of them seen just once. This specimen consisted of tissue from the stomach, obtained at autopsy. The receptors originated from a male donor aged 60 or over with lung cancer.

The rearrangement uses TRBV7-9 and TRBJ2-7; 10 positions match TRBD1. The junction had 11 bases not matched to a gene; V was cut back by 5 bases and J by 4 bases. Germline lookup yields CDR1 SEHNR and CDR2 FQNEAQ (reference sequence). The length of the CDR3 is 16 residues. CDR3 sequence: CASSHKTGTGAYEQYF. Here the CDR3 DNA reads TGTGCCAGCAGCCATAAAACCGGGACAGGGGCGTACGAGCAGTACTTC.

This clone was picked up a small number of times. The gene calls are TRBV15 and TRBJ2-5; TRBD2 agrees at 8 bases. The V gene's germline CDR1 is LNHNV and CDR2 YYDKDF (reference sequence). Losses at the gene ends were 5 bases for V and 1 base for J; bases not matched to a gene: 3. The CDR3 has 14 residues. This chain's CDR3 is CATSRRGAQETQYF. CDR3 sequence (DNA): TGTGCCACCAGCCGGCGGGGGGCCCAAGAGACCCAGTACTTC.

This clone appeared a few times. J is TRBJ1-2 and V is TRBV12-3 or TRBV12-4; D is unclear. V dropped 5 bases and J dropped 5 bases, with 9 bases sitting between them. This CDR3 comprises 12 residues. CDR3 in amino acids: CASSEQKYGYTF. The CDR3 nucleotides are TGTGCCAGCAGTGAACAAAAGTATGGCTACACCTTC.

The V call is TRBV11-2, the J call TRBJ1-1; the D is unclear. The CDR3 sequence is 12 residues long. From germline, CDR1 is SGHAT and CDR2 FQNNGV. V was cut by 4 bases and J by 1 base, with 4 bases left in between. CDR3 loop: CASSWQNTEAFF. The CDR3 bases are TGTGCCAGCAGCTGGCAGAACACTGAAGCTTTCTTT.

This chain joins TRBV7-8 and TRBJ2-7, with 7 positions matching TRBD1. This CDR3 contains 14 residues. Germline V gene sequence: CDR1 SGHVS, CDR2 FQNEAQ. V dropped 1 base and J dropped 6; count of bases not matched to a gene: 6. Written as DNA, the CDR3 is TGTGCCAGCAGCTTAGGACAGGGACCACGCGAGCAGTACTTC. Its protein is CASSLGQGPREQYF.

This clone was seen just once. The rearrangement joins TRBV19 to TRBJ1-5; D is uncertain. Between the trimmed V and J ends, which lost 3 bases and 7 bases, there was a span of 10 bases. The germline gives CDR1 LNHDA, CDR2 SQIVND (reference sequence). This CDR3 spans 13 amino acids. For the CDR3, the DNA is TGTGCCAGTAGTATCAACTTTCTGCAGCCCCAGCATTTT. It codes for CASSINFLQPQHF.

Comments on this clone: Other nucleotide sequences from this sample produce the same CDR3. CDR3 nucleotides: TGTGCCACCAGCAGCAGATCTTTGGGCCAAGAGACCCAGTACTTC. Translation gives CATSSRSLGQETQYF. The J gene is TRBJ2-5, the V gene TRBV15; D gene unclear. This CDR3 contains 15 residues. Per the germline V gene, CDR1 is LNHNV and CDR2 is YYDKDF (reference sequence). Trimming stripped 3 bases from V and 1 base from J, with 12 bases between.

For the CDR3, the DNA is TGTGCCAGCAGTGAAGTCACTAGCACAGATACGCAGTATTTT. This encodes CASSEVTSTDTQYF. The chain uses TRBV2 and TRBJ2-3; D gene uncertain. The V end lost 1 base, the J end lost 0 bases, and 5 bases lay between the germline ends. CDR3 length: 14 amino acids. CDR1 and CDR2 (germline): SNHLY, FYNNEI.

This sequence joins TRBV6-1 and TRBJ2-7, with no clear D. The CDR3 loop spans 12 amino acids. CDR1 is MNHNS, CDR2 SASEGT, per germline. Trimming took off 0 bases at V and 6 bases at J, with 6 bases between the two ends. The chain's CDR3 is CASSEAGFEQYF. The CDR3, as DNA: TGTGCCAGCAGTGAAGCAGGGTTCGAGCAGTACTTC.

Worth noting for this clone: Other DNA sequences in this sample translate to the same CDR3. V and J are TRBV6-5 and TRBJ2-1; a weak D match, TRBD1 (7 bases). The V gene lost 7 bases and the J gene lost 5 bases, with 18 bases spanning the gap. Germline values: CDR1 MNHEY, CDR2 SVGAGI. CDR3 size: 15 residues. Written as DNA, the CDR3 is TGTGCCAGCACCAAGGGGAGGCAGGGGGACAATGAGCAGTTCTTC. Its protein is CASTKGRQGDNEQFF.